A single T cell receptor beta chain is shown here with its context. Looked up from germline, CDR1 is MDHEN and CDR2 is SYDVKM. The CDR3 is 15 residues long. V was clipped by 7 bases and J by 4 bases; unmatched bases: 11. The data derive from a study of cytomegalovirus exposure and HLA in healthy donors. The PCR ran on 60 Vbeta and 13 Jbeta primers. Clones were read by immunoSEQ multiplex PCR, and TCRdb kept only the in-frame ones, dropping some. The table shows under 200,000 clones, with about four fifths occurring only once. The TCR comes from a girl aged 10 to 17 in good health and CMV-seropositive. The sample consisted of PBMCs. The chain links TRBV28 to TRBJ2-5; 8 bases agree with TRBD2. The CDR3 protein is CASTPGSGEVETQYF. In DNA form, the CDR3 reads TGTGCCAGCACCCCGGGTAGCGGGGAGGTAGAGACCCAGTACTTC.